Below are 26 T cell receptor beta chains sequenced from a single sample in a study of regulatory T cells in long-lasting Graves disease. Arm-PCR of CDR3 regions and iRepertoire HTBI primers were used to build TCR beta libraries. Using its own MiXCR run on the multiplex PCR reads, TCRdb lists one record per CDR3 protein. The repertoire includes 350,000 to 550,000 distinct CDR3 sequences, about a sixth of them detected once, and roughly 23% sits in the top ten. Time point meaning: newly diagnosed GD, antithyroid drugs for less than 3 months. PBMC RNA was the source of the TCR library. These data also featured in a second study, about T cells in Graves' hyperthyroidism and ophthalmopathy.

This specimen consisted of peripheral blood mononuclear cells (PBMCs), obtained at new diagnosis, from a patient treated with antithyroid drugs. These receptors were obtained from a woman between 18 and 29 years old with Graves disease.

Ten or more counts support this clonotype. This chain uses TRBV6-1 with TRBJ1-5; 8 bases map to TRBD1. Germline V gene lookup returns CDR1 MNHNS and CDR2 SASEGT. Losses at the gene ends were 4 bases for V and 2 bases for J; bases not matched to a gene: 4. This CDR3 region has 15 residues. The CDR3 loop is CASSAGTGGNQPQHF. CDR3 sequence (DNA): TGTGCCAGCAGTGCAGGGACAGGCGGCAATCAGCCCCAGCATTTT.

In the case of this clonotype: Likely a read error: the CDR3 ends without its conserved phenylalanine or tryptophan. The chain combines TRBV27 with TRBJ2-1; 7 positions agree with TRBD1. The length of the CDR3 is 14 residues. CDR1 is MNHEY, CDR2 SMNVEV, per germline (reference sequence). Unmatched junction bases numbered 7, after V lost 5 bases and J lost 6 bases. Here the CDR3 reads CASSPGQAGNEQFS. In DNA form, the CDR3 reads TGTGCCAGCAGTCCAGGACAGGCAGGCAATGAGCAGTTCTCC.

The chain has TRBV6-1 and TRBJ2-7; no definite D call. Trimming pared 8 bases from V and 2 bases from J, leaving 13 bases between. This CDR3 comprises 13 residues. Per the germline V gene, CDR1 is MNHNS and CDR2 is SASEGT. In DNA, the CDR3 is TGTGCCAGCCGATACTCGGGCCCCTACGAGCAGTACTTC. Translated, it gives CASRYSGPYEQYF.

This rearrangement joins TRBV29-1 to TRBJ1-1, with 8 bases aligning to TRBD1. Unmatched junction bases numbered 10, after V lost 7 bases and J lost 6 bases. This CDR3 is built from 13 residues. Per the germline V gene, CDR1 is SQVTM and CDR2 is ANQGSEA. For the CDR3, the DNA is TGCAGCGGGGGGACAGGCAGTTTCGCTGAAGCTTTCTTT. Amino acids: CSGGTGSFAEAFF.

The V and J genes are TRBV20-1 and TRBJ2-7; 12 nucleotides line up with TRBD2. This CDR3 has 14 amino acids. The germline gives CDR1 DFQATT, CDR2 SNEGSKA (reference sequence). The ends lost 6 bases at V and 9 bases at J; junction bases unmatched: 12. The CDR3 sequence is CSAGTSGPRVGQYF. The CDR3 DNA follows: TGCAGTGCAGGGACTAGCGGGCCCCGCGTAGGGCAGTACTTC.

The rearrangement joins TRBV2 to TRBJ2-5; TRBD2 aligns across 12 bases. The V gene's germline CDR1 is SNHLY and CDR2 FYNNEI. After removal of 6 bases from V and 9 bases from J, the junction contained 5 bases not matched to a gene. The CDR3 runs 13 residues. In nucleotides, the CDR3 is TGTGCCAGCAGATTGGGACTAGCGGGTCCCCAGTACTTC. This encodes CASRLGLAGPQYF.

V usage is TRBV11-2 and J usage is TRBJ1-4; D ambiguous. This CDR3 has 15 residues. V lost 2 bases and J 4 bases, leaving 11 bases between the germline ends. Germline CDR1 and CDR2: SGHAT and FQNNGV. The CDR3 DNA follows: TGTGCCAGCAGCTTATTGAGGGCAATTAATGAAAAACTGTTTTTT. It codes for CASSLLRAINEKLFF.

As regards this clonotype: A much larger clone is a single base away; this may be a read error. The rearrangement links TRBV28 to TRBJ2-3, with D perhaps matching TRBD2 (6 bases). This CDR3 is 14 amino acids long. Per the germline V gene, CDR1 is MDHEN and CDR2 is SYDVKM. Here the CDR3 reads CASSLEGGLDAQYF. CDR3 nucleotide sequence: TGTGCCAGCAGTTTGGAGGGAGGCCTAGATGCGCAGTATTTT.

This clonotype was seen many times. DNA for the CDR3: TGTGCCAGCAGTTATCACCCCTTAGCGGGAGAGGCCTACAATGAGCAGTTCTTC. Its protein is CASSYHPLAGEAYNEQFF. The chain has TRBV6-2 or TRBV6-3 and TRBJ2-1; 9 nucleotides line up with TRBD2. CDR3 size: 18 residues. Germline CDR1 is MNHEY and CDR2 is SVGEGT. With V trimmed by 3 bases and J by 2 bases, 11 bases remained unmatched.

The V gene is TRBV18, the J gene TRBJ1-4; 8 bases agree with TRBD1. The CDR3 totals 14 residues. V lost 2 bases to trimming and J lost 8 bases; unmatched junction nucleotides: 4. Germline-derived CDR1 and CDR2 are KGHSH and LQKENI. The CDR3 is CASSPSGGAEKLFF. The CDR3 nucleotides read TGTGCCAGCTCACCATCAGGGGGCGCGGAAAAACTGTTTTTT.

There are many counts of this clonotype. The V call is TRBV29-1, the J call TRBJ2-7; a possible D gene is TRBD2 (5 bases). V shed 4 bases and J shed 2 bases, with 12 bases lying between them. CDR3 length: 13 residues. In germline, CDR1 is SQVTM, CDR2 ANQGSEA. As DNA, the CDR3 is TGCAGCGTTGGCAAACCCGGGACCTACGAGCAGTACTTC. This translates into CSVGKPGTYEQYF.

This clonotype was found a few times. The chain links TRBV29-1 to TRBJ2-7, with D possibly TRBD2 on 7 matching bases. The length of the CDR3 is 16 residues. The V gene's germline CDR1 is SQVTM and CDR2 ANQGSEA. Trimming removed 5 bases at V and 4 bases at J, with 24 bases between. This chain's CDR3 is CSVRKGGGVVRYEQYF. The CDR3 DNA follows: TGCAGCGTTAGGAAGGGGGGGGGGGTCGTCCGTTACGAGCAGTACTTC.

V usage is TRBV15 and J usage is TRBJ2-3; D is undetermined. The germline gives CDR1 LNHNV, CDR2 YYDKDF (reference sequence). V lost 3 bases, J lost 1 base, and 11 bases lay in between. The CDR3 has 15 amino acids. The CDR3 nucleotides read TGTGCCACCAGCAGGGGAAGGCGCGGCACAGATACGCAGTATTTT. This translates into CATSRGRRGTDTQYF.

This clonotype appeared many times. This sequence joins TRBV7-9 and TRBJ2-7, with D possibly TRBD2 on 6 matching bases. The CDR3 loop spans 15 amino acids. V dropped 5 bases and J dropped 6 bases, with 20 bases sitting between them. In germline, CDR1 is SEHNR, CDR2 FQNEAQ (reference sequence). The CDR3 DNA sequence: TGTGCCAGCAGCGGGGGGTTCGGGGAGGCGAGCGAGCAGTACTTC. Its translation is CASSGGFGEASEQYF. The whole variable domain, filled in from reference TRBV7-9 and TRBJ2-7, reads DTGVSQNPRHKITKRGQNVTFRCDPISEHNRLYWYRQTLGQGPEFLTYFQNEAQLEKSRLLSDRFSAERPKGSFSTLEIQRTEQGDSAMYLCASSGGFGEASEQYFGPGTRLTVT.

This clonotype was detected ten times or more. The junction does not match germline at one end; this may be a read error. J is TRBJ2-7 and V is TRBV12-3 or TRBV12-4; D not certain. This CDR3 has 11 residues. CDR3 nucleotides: TGTGCCAGCAGTTTCGGAACGGGTTGGCACTTC. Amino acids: CASSFGTGWHF.

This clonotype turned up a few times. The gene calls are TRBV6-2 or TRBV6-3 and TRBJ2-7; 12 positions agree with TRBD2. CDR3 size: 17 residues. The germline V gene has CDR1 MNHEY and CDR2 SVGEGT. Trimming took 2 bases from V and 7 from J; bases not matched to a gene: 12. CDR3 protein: CASSYLGLAGTRVEQYF. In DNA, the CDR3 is TGTGCCAGCAGTTACCTGGGACTAGCGGGTACCCGGGTGGAGCAGTACTTC.

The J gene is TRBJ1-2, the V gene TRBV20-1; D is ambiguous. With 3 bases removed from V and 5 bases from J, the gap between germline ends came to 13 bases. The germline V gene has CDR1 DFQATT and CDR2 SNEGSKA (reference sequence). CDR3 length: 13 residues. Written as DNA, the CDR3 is TGCAGTGCTAGGGTGGGTTCGCGGTATGGCTACACCTTC. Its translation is CSARVGSRYGYTF.

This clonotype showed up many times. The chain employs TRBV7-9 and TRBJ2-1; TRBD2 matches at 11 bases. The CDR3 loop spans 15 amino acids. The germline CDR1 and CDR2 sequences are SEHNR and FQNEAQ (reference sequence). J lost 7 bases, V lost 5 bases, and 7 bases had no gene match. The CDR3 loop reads CASSPRTSGPNEQFF. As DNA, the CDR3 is TGTGCCAGCAGCCCACGGACTAGCGGGCCGAATGAGCAGTTCTTC. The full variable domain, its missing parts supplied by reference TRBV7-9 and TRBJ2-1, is DTGVSQNPRHKITKRGQNVTFRCDPISEHNRLYWYRQTLGQGPEFLTYFQNEAQLEKSRLLSDRFSAERPKGSFSTLEIQRTEQGDSAMYLCASSPRTSGPNEQFFGPGTRLTVL.

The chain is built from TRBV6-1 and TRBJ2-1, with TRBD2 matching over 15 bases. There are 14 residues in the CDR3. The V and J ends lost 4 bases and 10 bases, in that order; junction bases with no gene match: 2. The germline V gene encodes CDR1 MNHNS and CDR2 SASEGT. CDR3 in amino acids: CASSGTSGRGEQFF. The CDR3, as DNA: TGTGCCAGCAGTGGGACTAGCGGGAGGGGAGAGCAGTTCTTC.

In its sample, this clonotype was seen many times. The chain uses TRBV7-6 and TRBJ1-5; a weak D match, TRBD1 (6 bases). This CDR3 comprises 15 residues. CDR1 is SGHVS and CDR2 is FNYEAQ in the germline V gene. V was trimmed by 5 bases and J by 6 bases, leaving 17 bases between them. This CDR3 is CASSLYGGARQPQHF. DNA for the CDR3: TGTGCCAGCAGCCTTTACGGGGGGGCGCGTCAGCCCCAGCATTTT.

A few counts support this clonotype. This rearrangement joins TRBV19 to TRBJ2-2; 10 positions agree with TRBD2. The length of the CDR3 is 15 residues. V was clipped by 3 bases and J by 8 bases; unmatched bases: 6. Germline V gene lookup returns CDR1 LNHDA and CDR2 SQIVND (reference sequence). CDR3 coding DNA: TGTGCCAGTAGTATCGTTAGCGGGAGGCTTGGGGAGCTGTTTTTT. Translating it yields CASSIVSGRLGELFF.

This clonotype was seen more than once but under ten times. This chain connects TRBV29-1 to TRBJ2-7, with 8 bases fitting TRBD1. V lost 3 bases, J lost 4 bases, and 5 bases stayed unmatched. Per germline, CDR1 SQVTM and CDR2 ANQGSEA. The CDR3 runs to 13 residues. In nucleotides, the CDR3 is TGCAGCGTTGAGGACAGGGAAGGTTACGAGCAGTACTTC. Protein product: CSVEDREGYEQYF.

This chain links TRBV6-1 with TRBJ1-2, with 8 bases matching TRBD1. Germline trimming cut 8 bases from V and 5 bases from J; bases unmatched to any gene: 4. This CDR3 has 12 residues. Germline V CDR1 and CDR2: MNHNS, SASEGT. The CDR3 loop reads CASSQGEYGYTF. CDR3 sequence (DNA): TGTGCCAGCTCACAGGGGGAATATGGCTACACCTTC.

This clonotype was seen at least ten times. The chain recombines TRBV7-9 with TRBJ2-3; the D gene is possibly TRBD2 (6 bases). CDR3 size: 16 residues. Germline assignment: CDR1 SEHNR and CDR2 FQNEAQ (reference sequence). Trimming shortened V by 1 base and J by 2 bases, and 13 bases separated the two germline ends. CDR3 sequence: CASSLGLSGNTDTQYF. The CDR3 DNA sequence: TGTGCCAGCAGCTTAGGTCTTAGCGGAAACACAGATACGCAGTATTTT.

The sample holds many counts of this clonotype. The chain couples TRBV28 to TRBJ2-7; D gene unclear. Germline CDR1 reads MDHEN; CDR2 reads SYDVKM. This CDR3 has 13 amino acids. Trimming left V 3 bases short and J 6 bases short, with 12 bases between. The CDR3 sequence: CASSFSGPGEQYF. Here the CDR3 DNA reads TGTGCCAGCAGTTTCTCCGGTCCTGGCGAGCAGTACTTC. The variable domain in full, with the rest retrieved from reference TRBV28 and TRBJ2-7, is DVKVTQSSRYLVKRTGEKVFLECVQDMDHENMFWYRQDPGLGLRLIYFSYDVKMKEKGDIPEGYSVSREKKERFSLILESASTNQTSMYLCASSFSGPGEQYFGPGTRLTVT.

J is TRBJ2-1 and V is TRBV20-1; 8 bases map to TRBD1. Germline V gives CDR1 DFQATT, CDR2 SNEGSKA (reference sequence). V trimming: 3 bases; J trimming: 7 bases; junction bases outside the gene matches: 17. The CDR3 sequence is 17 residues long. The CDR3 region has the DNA TGCAGTGCTAGTATTTACGCGGGACAGGCGTTCTTAAATGAGCAGTTCTTC. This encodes CSASIYAGQAFLNEQFF.